The clone carrying this TCR beta chain was counted a few times. The germline V gene has CDR1 SGHTS and CDR2 YDEGEE. The ends lost 3 bases at V and 3 bases at J; junction bases unmatched: 4. The length of the CDR3 is 14 residues. The data were obtained in a study of patients and donors after allogeneic stem cell transplantation. TCRdb re-called the RT-PCR reads with MiXCR, one entry per CDR3 protein. The top ten clones hold approximately 10% of a sample with approximately 250,000 distinct CDR3 sequences, over 12% of them seen once. Sample: blood, either unsorted or a sorted T cell fraction (not recorded which). This sequence was found in a human donor who was either an allogeneic HSCT recipient or a stem cell or donor lymphocyte infusion donor (not recorded which). It is not recorded whose cells these are; they may come from a transplant donor. The V call is TRBV5-8, the J call TRBJ2-3; TRBD1 agrees at 7 bases. Written as DNA, the CDR3 is TGTGCCAGCAGCTCAGTCAGGGGGACAGATACGCAGTATTTT. This translates into CASSSVRGTDTQYF.